This passage covers 8 T cell receptor beta chains from one sample sequenced in a study of blood T cell repertoires in COVID-19. Method: immunoSEQ multiplex PCR; TCRdb's copy keeps in-frame clones and lacks some. The sample includes around 50,000 clones, about 82% of them seen just once. Sequencing used peripheral blood. Receptor source: a woman aged 80 or over with acute or convalescent COVID-19.

The genes are TRBV3-1 (or the pseudogene TRBV3-2) and TRBJ1-5; TRBD1 agrees at 8 bases. This CDR3 spans 17 amino acids. J gave up 4 bases and V 1 base, and 9 bases lay outside the gene matches. Germline V gene lookup returns CDR1 LGHDT and CDR2 YNNKEL (reference sequence). The DNA of the CDR3 is TGTGCCAGCAGCCAAGCCACCCCGGGACAGGAGAATCAGCCCCAGCATTTT. Residues: CASSQATPGQENQPQHF.

The chain has TRBV6-5 and TRBJ2-5; 7 bases agree with TRBD1. Germline V gene sequence: CDR1 MNHEY, CDR2 SVGAGI. Trimming took 5 bases from V and 5 from J; bases not matched to a gene: 11. The length of the CDR3 is 15 residues. CDR3 DNA: TGTGCCAGCAGTATGACAGGGAATAATGAGGAGACCCAGTACTTC. Translation gives CASSMTGNNEETQYF.

The chain carries TRBV18 and TRBJ2-6; a weak D match, TRBD2 (5 bases). Trimming shortened V by 6 bases and J by 0 bases, and 15 bases separated the two germline ends. This CDR3 contains 17 residues. The germline V gene encodes CDR1 KGHSH and CDR2 LQKENI. CDR3 amino acids: CASSPVTEVSGANVLTF. For the CDR3, the DNA is TGTGCCAGCTCGCCAGTTACGGAGGTCTCTGGGGCCAACGTCCTGACTTTC.

V gene TRBV18 combines with J gene TRBJ1-2, with TRBD1 matching over 11 bases. The trim removed 3 bases at V and 8 bases at J, leaving 5 bases unmatched. Germline V gene data show CDR1 as KGHSH and CDR2 as LQKENI. The CDR3 sequence is 14 residues long. The CDR3 region is CASSPDRGRKGYTF. For the CDR3, the DNA is TGTGCCAGCTCACCGGACAGGGGGCGAAAGGGCTACACCTTC.

V and J are TRBV27 and TRBJ2-2; TRBD1 might be the D (6 bases). V gave up 8 bases and J gave up 4 bases, with 14 bases separating them. This CDR3 comprises 14 residues. Per the germline V gene, CDR1 is MNHEY and CDR2 is SMNVEV (reference sequence). The CDR3 protein is CASRTVPLTGELFF. The DNA for the CDR3 is TGTGCCAGCCGGACAGTCCCACTCACCGGGGAGCTGTTTTTT.

There are a few counts of this clone. The chain links TRBV7-9 to TRBJ1-2; TRBD1 aligns across 8 bases. Germline CDR1 and CDR2: SEHNR and FQNEAQ (reference sequence). V was clipped by 1 base and J by 14 bases; unmatched bases: 6. This CDR3 is 12 amino acids long. In nucleotides, the CDR3 is TGTGCCAGCAGCTTAGAGGGACAGGTGTGGACCTTC. Its protein is CASSLEGQVWTF.

The V call is TRBV5-8, the J call TRBJ1-2; 9 positions match TRBD1. V shed 4 bases and J 1 base; nucleotides not matched to a gene: 8. The CDR3 spans 16 residues. Looked up from germline, CDR1 is SGHTS and CDR2 is YDEGEE. CDR3 DNA sequence: TGTGCCAGCAGCCCCCCAGGGACAGGGAGTAACTATGGCTACACCTTC. This codes for CASSPPGTGSNYGYTF.

This rearrangement joins TRBV9 to TRBJ1-1, with TRBD1 as a possible D gene (6 bases). V was shortened by 0 bases and J by 5 bases, with 14 bases between the two germline ends. The CDR3 has 15 residues. The germline gives CDR1 SGDLS, CDR2 YYNGEE. The DNA for the CDR3 is TGTGCCAGCAGCGTAGTGGTGACAGGCGGAACTGAAGCTTTCTTT. It encodes CASSVVVTGGTEAFF.